These 12 T cell receptor beta chains were all obtained from the same sample, sequenced in a study of T-cell memory formation after mild COVID-19 (TCRdb year 2021). The receptor library was made with 5' RACE. Sequencing was performed on an Illumina NovaSeq 6000. The public reads were reanalyzed by TCRdb: fastp trimming at Q25, MiXCR alignment, in-frame beta chains only. Duplicate CDR3 protein sequences are folded into a single record with the most common DNA and genes. Present in this sample are just over 350,000 distinct CDR3 sequences, 13% to 15% of which were seen just once. The top ten constitute roughly 22% of the sample. Sequenced input: PBMCs or a T cell subset sorted from them (not recorded which). Receptors were obtained from a man aged 18 to 30 who had mild COVID-19 (a few samples of this study predate the infection). The sample titles of this study are shuffled in the database, so cell type and time point are left out; the donor was told from shared clones.

This clonotype was recorded a few times. This sequence joins TRBV27 and TRBJ1-6; D is unclear. This CDR3 is 13 amino acids long. Germline values: CDR1 MNHEY, CDR2 SMNVEV (reference sequence). Trimming stripped 5 bases from V and 9 bases from J, with 11 bases between. Written as DNA, the CDR3 is TGTGCCAGCAGTACGGGTACGCGTTCACCCCTCCACTTT. This sequence encodes CASSTGTRSPLHF.

This clonotype was found a few times. V is TRBV2 and J is TRBJ1-4; D unresolved. The CDR3 has 15 amino acids. V lost 7 bases and J lost 10, with 22 bases in between. CDR1 and CDR2 (germline): SNHLY, FYNNEI. The CDR3 reads CASTEEDGLRLKLFF. The CDR3 bases are TGTGCCAGCACCGAGGAGGACGGCCTGCGATTAAAACTGTTTTTT.

This clonotype was observed a handful of times. J is TRBJ2-3 and V is TRBV5-1; D ambiguous. CDR3 length equals 14 residues. Trimming took off 6 bases at V and 4 bases at J, with 15 bases between the two ends. Germline V gene data show CDR1 as SGHRS and CDR2 as YFSETQ. The CDR3 bases are TGCGCCAGCAAGGATCTTCTGTTGGCAGATACGCAGTATTTT. This sequence encodes CASKDLLLADTQYF.

V usage is TRBV6-6 and J usage is TRBJ2-1; D is unresolved. The CDR3 loop spans 16 amino acids. The germline V gene encodes CDR1 MNHNY and CDR2 SVGAGI (reference sequence). Trimming pared 6 bases from V and 12 bases from J, leaving 27 bases between. The CDR3 DNA sequence: TGTGCCAGCAGCTCCACCGAACCCCGGATAAGATGGGGGCAGTTCTTC. Protein product: CASSSTEPRIRWGQFF.

This clonotype was recorded many times. J is TRBJ1-3 and V is TRBV4-3; D is undetermined. Germline assignment: CDR1 LGHNA and CDR2 YSLEER. The CDR3 extends over 15 amino acids. The V end was cut by 5 bases, the J end by 0 bases, with 11 bases between. The CDR3 protein is CASSVGRNSGNTIYF. As DNA, the CDR3 is TGCGCCAGCAGCGTAGGCCGGAACTCTGGAAACACCATATATTTT.

The chain's CDR3 is CASRAAAKNIQYF. CDR3 DNA: TGTGCCAGCAGGGCCGCGGCCAAAAACATTCAGTACTTC. The genes are TRBV7-2 and TRBJ2-4; D is uncertain. Trimming cost V 6 bases and J 1 base, with 7 bases left between them. This CDR3 comprises 13 residues. The germline CDR1 and CDR2 sequences are SGHTA and FQGNSA.

This clonotype showed up just a few times. The V gene is TRBV20-1, the J gene TRBJ2-7; unclear D gene. The CDR3 contains 11 residues. V was pared by 1 base and J by 6 bases, with 7 bases between. CDR1 is DFQATT and CDR2 is SNEGSKA in the germline V gene (reference sequence). Here the CDR3 reads CSARVGTEQYF. The CDR3 DNA sequence: TGCAGTGCTAGAGTGGGTACCGAGCAGTACTTC.

The gene calls are TRBV20-1 and TRBJ2-5; D could derive from TRBD1 or TRBD2 (5 bases each). Germline V gene data show CDR1 as DFQATT and CDR2 as SNEGSKA (reference sequence). This CDR3 has 14 residues. V was clipped by 6 bases and J by 2 bases, with 16 bases between them. In DNA form, the CDR3 reads TGCAGTGCCCCAGAGGGGCGGTTGCAAGAGACCCAGTACTTC. Translating it yields CSAPEGRLQETQYF.

The V gene is TRBV6-6, the J gene TRBJ2-7; 9 bases match TRBD1. Germline V gene lookup returns CDR1 MNHNY and CDR2 SVGAGI (reference sequence). With V trimmed by 6 bases and J by 0 bases, 6 bases remained unmatched. This CDR3 has 15 amino acids. The CDR3 protein is CASSGTGKSSYEQYF. Here the CDR3 DNA reads TGTGCCAGCAGCGGGACAGGGAAAAGCTCCTACGAGCAGTACTTC.

This clonotype was seen a handful of times. The chain recombines TRBV6-5 with TRBJ2-3; TRBD1 might be the D (6 bases). Trimming stripped 5 bases from V and 2 bases from J, with 8 bases between. The CDR3 sequence is 13 residues long. Germline lookup yields CDR1 MNHEY and CDR2 SVGAGI. For the CDR3, the DNA is TGTGCCAGCAGTCAGGGGTTCACAGATACGCAGTATTTT. Translating it yields CASSQGFTDTQYF.

Note on this clonotype: A much larger clone sits a single nucleotide away, making a read error possible. The chain combines TRBV5-5 with TRBJ1-5; D is unresolved. CDR1 and CDR2 (germline): SGHKS, YYEKEE (reference sequence). The length of the CDR3 is 13 residues. Trimming pared 1 base from V and 4 bases from J, leaving 6 bases between. CDR3 residues: CASSLYRNQPQHF. CDR3 in DNA: TGTGCCAGCAGCTTGTATAGGAATCAGCCCCAGCATTTT.

The V gene is TRBV5-1, the J gene TRBJ2-3; 10 nucleotides align to TRBD2. The CDR3 is 16 residues long. Germline CDR1 is SGHRS and CDR2 is YFSETQ. Trimming at V came to 4 bases and at J to 8 bases, leaving 13 bases not matched to a gene. CDR3 sequence: CASSPELAGVGGTQYF. The CDR3 nucleotides are TGCGCCAGCAGCCCGGAGCTAGCGGGGGTAGGGGGTACGCAGTATTTT.